Sequencing of this T cell receptor (beta chain) was carried out in a study of neoadjuvant nivolumab and ipilimumab in lung cancer. General study points: Resected tumors had greater TCR richness and clonality than uninvolved lung. Pathologic regression was not significantly tied to TCR clonality. TCR sequencing covered a small number of samples.

Germline lookup yields CDR1 KGHSH and CDR2 LQKENI. CDR3 length: 15 amino acids. Of note for this clone: The antigen is undetermined. The junction differs from germline at one of its ends, possibly a read error.

TCRdb's copy holds only in-frame clones and misses some; the assay was immunoSEQ multiplex PCR. Seen here are 25,000 to 30,000 clones, 75% to 85% observed once, and the top ten hold around 5%. The sample in question was tumor tissue, obtained after neoadjuvant nivolumab, alone or with ipilimumab, at or shortly before surgery. The sequence was collected from an adult with non-small cell lung cancer. This chain links TRBV18 with TRBJ2-5; tentatively, D is TRBD2 (5 bases). For the CDR3, the DNA is TGTGCCAGCTCGCCACCGGGGAAGGATCAAGAGACCCAGTACTTC. Amino acids: CASSPPGKDQETQYF.